This entry features one T cell receptor beta chain sequence. Antigen specificity is unknown. The data originate from a study of cytomegalovirus exposure and HLA in healthy donors. General study findings and limits: Reports indicated that the classifier achieved high specificity and sensitivity in diagnosing cytomegalovirus status. Rare TCR sequences dominated, though some public TCRs recurred in many donors.

Profiling relied on immunoSEQ multiplex PCR, and the TCRdb table lists in-frame clones only, not all of them. The profile shows almost 75,000 clones, around four fifths of them singletons. The CDR3 is 16 residues long. CDR1 SGHDT and CDR2 YYEEEE come from the germline V gene. Trimming removed 2 bases from V and 3 bases from J, with 15 bases in between. The TCR was taken from a man aged 30-40 years in good health and CMV-seronegative. The chain joins TRBV5-6 to TRBJ1-5, with D unresolved. The sequenced sample consisted of PBMCs. CDR3: CASSFGGGHNNQPQHF. For the CDR3, the DNA is TGTGCCAGCAGCTTTGGTGGTGGGCATAACAATCAGCCCCAGCATTTT.